This T cell receptor beta chain was identified during a study of shared clonotypes between healthy human individuals. Study details: Each donor's CD4 naive and CD4 memory cells filled three plates apiece, CD8 naive two, and CD8 memory one. Study results and caveats: Relative to memory subsets, naive subsets generally showed larger estimated richness.

TCRdb's copy holds only in-frame clones and misses some; the assay was immunoSEQ multiplex PCR. Found here are roughly 640,000 clones, approximately 79% of them singletons; the top ten hold about 1.8%. Germline-derived CDR1 and CDR2 are SGHAT and FQNNGV. Trimming stripped 1 base from V and 7 bases from J, with 14 bases between. CDR3 length: 15 amino acids. On this clone: Antigen specificity is unknown.

Sequenced input: memory CD4+ T cells sorted from blood. Described subset: CD45RA-negative fraction. The TCR comes from a woman aged 25 to 39 in good health. The chain uses TRBV11-2 and TRBJ2-1; maybe TRBD2 (5 bases). DNA for the CDR3: TGTGCCAGCAGCTTAGGTGGGAGTGGGTGGAATGAGCAGTTCTTC. Amino acids: CASSLGGSGWNEQFF.